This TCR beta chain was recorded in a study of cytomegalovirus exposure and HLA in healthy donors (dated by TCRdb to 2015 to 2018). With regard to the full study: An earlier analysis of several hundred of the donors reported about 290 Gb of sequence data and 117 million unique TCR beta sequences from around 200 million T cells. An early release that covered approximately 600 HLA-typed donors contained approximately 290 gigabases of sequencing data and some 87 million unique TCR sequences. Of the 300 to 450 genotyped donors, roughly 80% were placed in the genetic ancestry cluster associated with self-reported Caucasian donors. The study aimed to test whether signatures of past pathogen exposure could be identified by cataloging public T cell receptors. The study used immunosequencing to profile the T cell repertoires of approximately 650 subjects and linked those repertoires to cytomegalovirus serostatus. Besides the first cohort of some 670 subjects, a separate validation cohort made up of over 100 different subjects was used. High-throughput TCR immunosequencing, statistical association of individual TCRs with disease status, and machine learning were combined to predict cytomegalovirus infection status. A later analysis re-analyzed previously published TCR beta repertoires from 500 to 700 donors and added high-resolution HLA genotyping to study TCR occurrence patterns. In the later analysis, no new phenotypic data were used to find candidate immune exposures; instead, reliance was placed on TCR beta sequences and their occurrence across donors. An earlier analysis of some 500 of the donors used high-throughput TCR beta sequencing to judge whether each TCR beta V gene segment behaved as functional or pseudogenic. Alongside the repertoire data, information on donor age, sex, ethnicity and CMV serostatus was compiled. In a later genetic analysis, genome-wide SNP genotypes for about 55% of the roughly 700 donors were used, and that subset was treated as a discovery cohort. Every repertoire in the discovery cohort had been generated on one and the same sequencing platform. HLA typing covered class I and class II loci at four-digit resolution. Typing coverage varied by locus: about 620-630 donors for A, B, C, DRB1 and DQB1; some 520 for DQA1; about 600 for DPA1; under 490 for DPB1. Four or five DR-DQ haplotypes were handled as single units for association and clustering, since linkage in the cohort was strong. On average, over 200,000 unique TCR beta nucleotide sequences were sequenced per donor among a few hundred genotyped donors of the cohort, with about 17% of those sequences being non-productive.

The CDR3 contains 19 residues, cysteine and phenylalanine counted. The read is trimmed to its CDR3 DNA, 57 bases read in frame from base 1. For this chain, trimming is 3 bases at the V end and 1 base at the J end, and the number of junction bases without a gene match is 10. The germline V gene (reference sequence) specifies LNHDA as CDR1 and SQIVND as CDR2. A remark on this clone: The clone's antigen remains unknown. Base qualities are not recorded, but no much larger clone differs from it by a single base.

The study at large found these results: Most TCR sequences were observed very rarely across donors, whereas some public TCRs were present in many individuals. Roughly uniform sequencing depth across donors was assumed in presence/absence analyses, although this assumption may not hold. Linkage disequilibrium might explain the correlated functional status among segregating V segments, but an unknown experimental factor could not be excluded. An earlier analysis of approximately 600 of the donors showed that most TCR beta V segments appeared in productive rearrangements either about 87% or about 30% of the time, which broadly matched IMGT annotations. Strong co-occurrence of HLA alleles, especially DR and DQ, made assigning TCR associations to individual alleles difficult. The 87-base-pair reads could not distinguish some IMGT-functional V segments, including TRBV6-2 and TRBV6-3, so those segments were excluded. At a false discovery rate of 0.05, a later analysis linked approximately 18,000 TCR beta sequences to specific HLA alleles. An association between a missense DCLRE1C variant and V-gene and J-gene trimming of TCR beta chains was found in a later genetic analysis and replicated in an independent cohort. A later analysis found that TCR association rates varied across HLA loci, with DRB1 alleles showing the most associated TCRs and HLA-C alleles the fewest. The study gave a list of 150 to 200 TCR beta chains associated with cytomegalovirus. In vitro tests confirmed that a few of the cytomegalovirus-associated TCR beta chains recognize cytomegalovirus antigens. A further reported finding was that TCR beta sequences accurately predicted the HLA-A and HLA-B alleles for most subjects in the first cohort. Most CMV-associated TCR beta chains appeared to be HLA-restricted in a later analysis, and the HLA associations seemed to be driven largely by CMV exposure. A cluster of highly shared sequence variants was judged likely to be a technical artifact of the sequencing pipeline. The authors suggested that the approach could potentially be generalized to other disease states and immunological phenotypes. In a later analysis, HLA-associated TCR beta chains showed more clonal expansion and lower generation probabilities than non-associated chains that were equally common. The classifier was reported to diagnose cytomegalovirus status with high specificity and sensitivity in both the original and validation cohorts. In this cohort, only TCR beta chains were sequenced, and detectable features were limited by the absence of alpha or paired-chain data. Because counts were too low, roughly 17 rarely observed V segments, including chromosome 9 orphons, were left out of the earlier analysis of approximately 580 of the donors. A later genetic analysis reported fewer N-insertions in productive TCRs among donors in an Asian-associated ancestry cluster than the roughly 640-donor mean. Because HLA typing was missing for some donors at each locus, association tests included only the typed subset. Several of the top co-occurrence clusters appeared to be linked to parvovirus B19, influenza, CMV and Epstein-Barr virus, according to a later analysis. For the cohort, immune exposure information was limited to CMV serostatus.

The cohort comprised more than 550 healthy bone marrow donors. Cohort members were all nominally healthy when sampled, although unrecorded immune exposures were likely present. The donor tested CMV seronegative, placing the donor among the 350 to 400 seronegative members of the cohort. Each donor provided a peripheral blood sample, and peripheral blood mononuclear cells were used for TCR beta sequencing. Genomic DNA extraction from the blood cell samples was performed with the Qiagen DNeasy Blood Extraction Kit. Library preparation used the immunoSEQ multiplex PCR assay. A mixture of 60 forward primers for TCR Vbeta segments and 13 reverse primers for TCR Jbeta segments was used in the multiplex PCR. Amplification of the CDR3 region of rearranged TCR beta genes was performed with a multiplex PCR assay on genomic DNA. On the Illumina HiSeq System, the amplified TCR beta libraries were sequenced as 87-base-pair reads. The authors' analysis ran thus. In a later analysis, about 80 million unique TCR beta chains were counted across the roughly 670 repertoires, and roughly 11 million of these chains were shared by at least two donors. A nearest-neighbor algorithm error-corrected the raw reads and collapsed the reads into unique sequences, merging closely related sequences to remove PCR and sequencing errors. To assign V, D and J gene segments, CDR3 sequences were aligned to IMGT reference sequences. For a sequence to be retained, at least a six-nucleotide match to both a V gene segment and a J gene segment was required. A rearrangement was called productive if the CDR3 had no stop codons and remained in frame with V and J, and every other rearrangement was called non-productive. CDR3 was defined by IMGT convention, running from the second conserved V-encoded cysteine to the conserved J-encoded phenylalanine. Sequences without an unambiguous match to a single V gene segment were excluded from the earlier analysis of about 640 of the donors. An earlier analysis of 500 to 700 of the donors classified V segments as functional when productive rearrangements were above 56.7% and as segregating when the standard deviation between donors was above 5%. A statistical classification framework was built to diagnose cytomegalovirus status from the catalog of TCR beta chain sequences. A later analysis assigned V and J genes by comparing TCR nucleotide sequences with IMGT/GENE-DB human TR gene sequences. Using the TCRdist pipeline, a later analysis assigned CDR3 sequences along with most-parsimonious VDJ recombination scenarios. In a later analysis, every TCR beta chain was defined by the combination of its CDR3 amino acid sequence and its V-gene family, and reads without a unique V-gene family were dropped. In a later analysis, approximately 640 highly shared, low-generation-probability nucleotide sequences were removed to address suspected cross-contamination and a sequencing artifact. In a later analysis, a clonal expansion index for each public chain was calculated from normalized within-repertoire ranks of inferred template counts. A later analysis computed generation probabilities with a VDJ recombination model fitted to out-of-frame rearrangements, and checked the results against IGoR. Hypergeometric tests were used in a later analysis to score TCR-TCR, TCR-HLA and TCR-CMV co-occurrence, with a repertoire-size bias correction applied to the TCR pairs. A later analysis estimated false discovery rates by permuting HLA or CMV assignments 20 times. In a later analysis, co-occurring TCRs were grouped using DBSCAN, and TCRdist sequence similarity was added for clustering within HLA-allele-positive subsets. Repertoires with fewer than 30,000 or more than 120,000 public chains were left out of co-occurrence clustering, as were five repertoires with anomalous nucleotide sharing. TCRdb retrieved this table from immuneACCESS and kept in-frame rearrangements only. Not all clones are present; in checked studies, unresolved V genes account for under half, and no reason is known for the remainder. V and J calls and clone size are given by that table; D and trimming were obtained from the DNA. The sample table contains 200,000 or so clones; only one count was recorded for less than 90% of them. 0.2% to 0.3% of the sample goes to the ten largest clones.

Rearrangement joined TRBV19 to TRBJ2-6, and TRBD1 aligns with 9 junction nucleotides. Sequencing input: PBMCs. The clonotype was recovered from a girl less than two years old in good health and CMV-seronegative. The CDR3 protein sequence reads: CASSISTGGYTSGANVLTF. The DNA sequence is TGTGCCAGTAGTATCTCGACAGGGGGTTACACATCTGGGGCCAACGTCCTGACTTTC.